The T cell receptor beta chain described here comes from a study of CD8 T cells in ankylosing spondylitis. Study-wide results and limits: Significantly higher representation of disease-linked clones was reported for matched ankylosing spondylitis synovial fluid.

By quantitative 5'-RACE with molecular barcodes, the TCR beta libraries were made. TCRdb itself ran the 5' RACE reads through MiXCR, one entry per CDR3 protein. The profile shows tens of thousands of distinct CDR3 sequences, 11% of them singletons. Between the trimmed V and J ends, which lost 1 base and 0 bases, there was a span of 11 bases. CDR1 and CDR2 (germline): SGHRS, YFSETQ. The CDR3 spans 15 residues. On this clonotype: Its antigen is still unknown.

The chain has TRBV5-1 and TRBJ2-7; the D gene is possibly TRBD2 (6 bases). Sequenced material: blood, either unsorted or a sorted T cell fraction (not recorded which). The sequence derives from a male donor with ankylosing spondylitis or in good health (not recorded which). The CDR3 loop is CASSLSRGYSYEQYF. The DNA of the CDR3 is TGCGCCAGCAGCTTGTCGCGGGGCTACTCCTACGAGCAGTACTTC.